A single T cell receptor (beta chain) is shown here with its context. The table came from immunoSEQ multiplex PCR; TCRdb's copy has only in-frame clones and leaves some out. The sample holds 150,000 to 200,000 clones, about nine tenths seen once. V was shortened by 0 bases and J by 2 bases, with 26 bases between the two germline ends. Germline lookup yields CDR1 LGHNA and CDR2 YNFKEQ. CDR3 length: 20 residues. This sample was included in a study of blood T cell repertoires in COVID-19. The chain uses TRBV4-2 and TRBJ2-7, with a weak D call TRBD2 (6 bases). The specimen sequenced was PBMCs or T cells enriched from blood (not recorded which). The receptor was isolated from a woman under 30 who had recovered from COVID-19. The CDR3 DNA reads TGTGCCAGCAGCCAAGAGGGGCTACGGCGGGAAGATTATCCCCCCTACGAGCAGTACTTC. As protein: CASSQEGLRREDYPPYEQYF.